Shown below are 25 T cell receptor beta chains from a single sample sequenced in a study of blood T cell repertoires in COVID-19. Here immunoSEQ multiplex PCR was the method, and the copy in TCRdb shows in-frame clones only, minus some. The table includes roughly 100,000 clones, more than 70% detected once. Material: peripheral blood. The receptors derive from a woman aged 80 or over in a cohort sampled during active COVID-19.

CDR3 nucleotide sequence: TGCGCCAGCAGCCCGGAGGGGGCTGGCGGCTACACCTTC. Translating it yields CASSPEGAGGYTF. J is TRBJ1-2 and V is TRBV5-1, with 7 bases aligning to TRBD1. The CDR3 is 13 amino acids. Germline V gene data show CDR1 as SGHRS and CDR2 as YFSETQ. The trim removed 4 bases at V and 8 bases at J, leaving 8 bases unmatched.

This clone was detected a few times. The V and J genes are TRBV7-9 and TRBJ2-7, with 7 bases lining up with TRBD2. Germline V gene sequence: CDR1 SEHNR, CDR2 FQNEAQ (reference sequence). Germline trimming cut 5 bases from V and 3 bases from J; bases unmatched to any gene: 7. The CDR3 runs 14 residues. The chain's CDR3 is CASSAPRGVYEQYF. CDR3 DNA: TGTGCCAGCAGCGCCCCTCGGGGGGTCTACGAGCAGTACTTC.

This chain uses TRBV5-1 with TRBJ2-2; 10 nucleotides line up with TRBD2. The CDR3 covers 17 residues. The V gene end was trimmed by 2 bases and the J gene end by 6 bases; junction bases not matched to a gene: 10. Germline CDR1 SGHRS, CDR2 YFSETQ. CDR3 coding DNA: TGCGCCAGCAGCTTCTTTAGCGGGAGGATAGTAGCCGGGGAGCTGTTTTTT. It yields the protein CASSFFSGRIVAGELFF. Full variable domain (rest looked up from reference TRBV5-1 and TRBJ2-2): KAGVTQTPRYLIKTRGQQVTLSCSPISGHRSVSWYQQTPGQGLQFLFEYFSETQRNKGNFPGRFSGRQFSNSRSEMNVSTLELGDSALYLCASSFFSGRIVAGELFFGEGSRLTVL.

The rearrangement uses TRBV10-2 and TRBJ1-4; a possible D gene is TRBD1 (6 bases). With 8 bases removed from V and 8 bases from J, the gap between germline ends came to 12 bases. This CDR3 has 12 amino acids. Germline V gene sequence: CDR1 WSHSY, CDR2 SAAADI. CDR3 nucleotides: TGCGCCAGCCGAGACAGGACCGAAAAACTGTTTTTT. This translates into CASRDRTEKLFF.

The CDR3 sequence is CASSPRTGAGNGYTF. For the CDR3, the DNA is TGTGCCAGCTCACCCAGGACAGGGGCAGGGAATGGCTACACCTTC. This chain connects TRBV18 to TRBJ1-2; 9 nucleotides line up with TRBD1. The trim removed 3 bases at V and 6 bases at J, leaving 8 bases unmatched. This CDR3 has 15 amino acids. Germline CDR1 reads KGHSH; CDR2 reads LQKENI.

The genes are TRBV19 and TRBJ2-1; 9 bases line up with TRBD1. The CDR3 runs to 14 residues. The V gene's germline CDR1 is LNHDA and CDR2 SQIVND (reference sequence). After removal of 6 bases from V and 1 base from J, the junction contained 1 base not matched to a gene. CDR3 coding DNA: TGTGCCAGTAGAGACAGGGGGTCCTACAATGAGCAGTTCTTC. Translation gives CASRDRGSYNEQFF.

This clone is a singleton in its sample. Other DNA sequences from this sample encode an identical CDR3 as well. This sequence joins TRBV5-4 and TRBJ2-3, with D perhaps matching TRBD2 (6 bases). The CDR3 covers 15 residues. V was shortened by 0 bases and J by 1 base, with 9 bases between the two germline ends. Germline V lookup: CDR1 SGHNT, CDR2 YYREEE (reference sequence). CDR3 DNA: TGTGCCAGCAGCTTGGATGGCGGGGGCACAGATACGCAGTATTTT. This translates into CASSLDGGGTDTQYF.

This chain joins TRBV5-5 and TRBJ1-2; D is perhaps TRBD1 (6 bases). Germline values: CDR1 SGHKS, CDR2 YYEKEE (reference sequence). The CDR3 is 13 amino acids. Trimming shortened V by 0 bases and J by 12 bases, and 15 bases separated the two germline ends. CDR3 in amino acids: CASSLGTGSKDTF. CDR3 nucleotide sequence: TGTGCCAGCAGCTTGGGAACAGGGTCGAAGGACACCTTC.

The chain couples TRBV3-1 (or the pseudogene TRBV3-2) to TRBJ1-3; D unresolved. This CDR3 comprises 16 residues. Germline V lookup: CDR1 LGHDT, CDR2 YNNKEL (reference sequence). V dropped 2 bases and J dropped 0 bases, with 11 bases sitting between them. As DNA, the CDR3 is TGTGCCAGCAGCCAACAGACACTTAACTCTGGAAACACCATATATTTT. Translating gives CASSQQTLNSGNTIYF.

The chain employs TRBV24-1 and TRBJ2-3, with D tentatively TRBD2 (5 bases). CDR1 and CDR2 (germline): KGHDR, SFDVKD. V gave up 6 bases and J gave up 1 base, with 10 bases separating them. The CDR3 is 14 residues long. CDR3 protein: CATSKGLGTDTQYF. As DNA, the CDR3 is TGTGCCACCAGTAAAGGACTTGGCACAGATACGCAGTATTTT.

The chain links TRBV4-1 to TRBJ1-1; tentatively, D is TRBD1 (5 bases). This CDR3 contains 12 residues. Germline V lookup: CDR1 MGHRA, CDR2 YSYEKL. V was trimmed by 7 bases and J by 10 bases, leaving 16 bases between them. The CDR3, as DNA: TGCGCCAGCACCACGGGAGGGGTTCGAGCTTTCTTT. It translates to CASTTGGVRAFF.

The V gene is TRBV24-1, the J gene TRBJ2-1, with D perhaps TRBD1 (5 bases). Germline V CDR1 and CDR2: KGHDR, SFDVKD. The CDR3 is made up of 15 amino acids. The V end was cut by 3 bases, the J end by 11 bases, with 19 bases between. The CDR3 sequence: CATSDPAVLGQKQFF. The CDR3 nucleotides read TGTGCCACCAGTGATCCCGCCGTACTCGGACAAAAGCAGTTCTTC.

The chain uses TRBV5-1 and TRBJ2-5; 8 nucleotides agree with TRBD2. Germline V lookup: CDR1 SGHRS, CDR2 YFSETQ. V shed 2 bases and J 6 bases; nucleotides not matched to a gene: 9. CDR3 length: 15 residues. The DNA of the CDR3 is TGCGCCAGCAGCTTAGTTAGCGGGGTTGGAAAGACCCAGTACTTC. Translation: CASSLVSGVGKTQYF.

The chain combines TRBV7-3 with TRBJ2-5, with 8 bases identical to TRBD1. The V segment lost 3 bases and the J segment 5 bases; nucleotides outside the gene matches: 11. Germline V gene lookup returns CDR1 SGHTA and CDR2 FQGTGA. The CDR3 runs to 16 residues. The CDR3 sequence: CASSFTTDRGRETQYF. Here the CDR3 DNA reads TGTGCCAGCAGCTTTACCACAGACAGGGGACGGGAGACCCAGTACTTC.

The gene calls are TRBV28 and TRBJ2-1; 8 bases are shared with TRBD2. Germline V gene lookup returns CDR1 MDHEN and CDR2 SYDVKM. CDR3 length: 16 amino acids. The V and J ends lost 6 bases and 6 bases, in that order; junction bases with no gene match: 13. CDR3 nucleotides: TGTGCCAGCAGGCCCACCGGGACTAGTGGTTTCAATGAGCAGTTCTTC. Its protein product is CASRPTGTSGFNEQFF.

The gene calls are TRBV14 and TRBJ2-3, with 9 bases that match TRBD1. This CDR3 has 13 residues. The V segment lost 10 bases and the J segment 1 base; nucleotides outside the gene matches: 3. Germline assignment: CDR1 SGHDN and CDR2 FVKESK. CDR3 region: CATRDRGTDTQYF. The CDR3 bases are TGTGCCACCCGGGACAGGGGCACAGATACGCAGTATTTT.

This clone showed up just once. The CDR3: CASSQGLAGGPETQYF. The CDR3, as DNA: TGCGCCAGCAGCCAAGGGCTAGCGGGGGGGCCGGAGACCCAGTACTTC. The chain employs TRBV4-1 and TRBJ2-5; TRBD2 matches at 12 bases. CDR1 and CDR2 (germline): MGHRA, YSYEKL. The CDR3 is 16 amino acids. V dropped 1 base and J dropped 5; count of bases not matched to a gene: 5.

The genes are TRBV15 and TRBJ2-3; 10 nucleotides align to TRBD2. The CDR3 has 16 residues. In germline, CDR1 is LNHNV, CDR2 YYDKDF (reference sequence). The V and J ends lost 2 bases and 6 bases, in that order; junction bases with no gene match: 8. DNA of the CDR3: TGTGCCACCAGCAGACCTCTAGCGGGAGTAGGCGATACGCAGTATTTT. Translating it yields CATSRPLAGVGDTQYF.

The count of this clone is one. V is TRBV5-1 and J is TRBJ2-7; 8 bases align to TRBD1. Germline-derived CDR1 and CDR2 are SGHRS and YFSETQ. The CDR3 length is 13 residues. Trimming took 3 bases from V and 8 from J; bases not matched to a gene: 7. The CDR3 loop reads CASSSDGQGKQYF. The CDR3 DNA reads TGCGCCAGCAGCTCAGATGGACAGGGTAAGCAGTACTTC.

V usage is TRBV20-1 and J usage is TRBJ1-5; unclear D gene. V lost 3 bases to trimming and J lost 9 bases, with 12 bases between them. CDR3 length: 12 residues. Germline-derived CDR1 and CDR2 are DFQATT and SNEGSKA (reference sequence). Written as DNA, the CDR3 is TGCAGTGCTAGTGGTGGAGATCCGCCCCAGCATTTT. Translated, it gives CSASGGDPPQHF.

For the CDR3, the DNA is TGTGCCAGCAGCCAAGATCCCGGGACACTCTCTGAAGCTTTCTTT. Translating it yields CASSQDPGTLSEAFF. The chain links TRBV3-1 (or the pseudogene TRBV3-2) to TRBJ1-1, with D perhaps matching TRBD1 (6 bases). CDR3 length: 15 residues. Per germline, CDR1 LGHDT and CDR2 YNNKEL (reference sequence). The V gene lost 0 bases and the J gene lost 6 bases, with 14 bases spanning the gap.

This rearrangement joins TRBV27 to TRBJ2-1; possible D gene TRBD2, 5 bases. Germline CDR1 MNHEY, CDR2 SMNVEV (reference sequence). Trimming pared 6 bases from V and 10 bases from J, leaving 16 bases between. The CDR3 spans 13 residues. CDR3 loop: CASRFMGGSEQFF. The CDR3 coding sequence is TGTGCCAGCAGGTTTATGGGCGGGTCGGAGCAGTTCTTC.

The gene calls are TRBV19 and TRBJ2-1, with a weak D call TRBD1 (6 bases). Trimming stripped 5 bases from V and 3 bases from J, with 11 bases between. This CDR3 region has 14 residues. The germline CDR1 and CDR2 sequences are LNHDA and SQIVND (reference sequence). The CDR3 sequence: CASSPRDIYNEQFF. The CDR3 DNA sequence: TGTGCCAGTAGTCCCCGGGACATCTACAATGAGCAGTTCTTC.

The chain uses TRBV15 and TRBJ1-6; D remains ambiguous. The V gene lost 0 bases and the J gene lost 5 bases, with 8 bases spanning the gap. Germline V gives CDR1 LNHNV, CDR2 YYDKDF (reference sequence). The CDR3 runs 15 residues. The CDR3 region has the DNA TGTGCCACCAGCAGAGATCCGGAGGATAATTCACCCCTCCACTTT. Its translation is CATSRDPEDNSPLHF.

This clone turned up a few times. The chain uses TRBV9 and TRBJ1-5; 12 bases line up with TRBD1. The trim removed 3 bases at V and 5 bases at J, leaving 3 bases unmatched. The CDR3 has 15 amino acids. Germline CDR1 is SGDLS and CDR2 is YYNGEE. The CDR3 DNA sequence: TGTGCCAGCAGCGAGGGACAGGGGGCGCATCAGCCCCAGCATTTT. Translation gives CASSEGQGAHQPQHF.